These 13 T cell receptor beta chains originate from one sample sequenced in a study of T cell responses to AZD1222 COVID-19 vaccine. The data were produced by immunoSEQ multiplex PCR, yet TCRdb's version contains in-frame clones alone and is incomplete. The sample consists of fewer than 120,000 clones, around nine tenths of them appearing once. The starting material was peripheral blood, obtained 28 days after the second AZD1222 dose. These receptors were taken from an adult who received the AZD1222 COVID-19 vaccine.

A note on this clone: One end of the junction fails to match germline, which may point to a read error. The rearrangement links TRBV3-1 (or the pseudogene TRBV3-2) to TRBJ1-6; D uncertain. This CDR3 is 14 amino acids long. The V gene's germline CDR1 is LGHDT and CDR2 YNNKEL (reference sequence). This CDR3 is CASTQLEGMVPLHF. CDR3 sequence (DNA): TGTGCCAGCACCCAACTAGAAGGGATGGTACCCCTCCACTTT.

This clone has only one observation. V usage is TRBV7-9 and J usage is TRBJ2-7, with TRBD2 identical over 9 bases. J gave up 5 bases and V 3 bases, and 11 bases lay outside the gene matches. Germline-derived CDR1 and CDR2 are SEHNR and FQNEAQ (reference sequence). The CDR3 has 16 residues. CDR3 residues: CASSFTAGGPINEQYF. The DNA of the CDR3 is TGTGCCAGCAGCTTTACGGCGGGAGGGCCTATAAACGAGCAGTACTTC.

The CDR3 sequence: CASSAIQGSQPQHF. DNA for the CDR3: TGTGCCAGCAGTGCAATACAGGGTAGCCAGCCCCAGCATTTT. This chain uses TRBV2 with TRBJ1-5, with a weak D call TRBD1 (6 bases). Between the trimmed V and J ends, which lost 4 bases and 7 bases, there was a span of 14 bases. The germline V gene encodes CDR1 SNHLY and CDR2 FYNNEI. The CDR3 loop spans 14 amino acids.

V is TRBV10-2 and J is TRBJ2-7, with 8 nucleotides matching TRBD2. Germline CDR1 is WSHSY and CDR2 is SAAADI. CDR3 length: 14 residues. The V and J ends lost 4 bases and 5 bases, in that order; junction bases with no gene match: 7. CDR3: CASSALAGPNEQYF. The CDR3 bases are TGCGCCAGCAGTGCCCTAGCGGGCCCAAACGAGCAGTACTTC.

This clone was seen a few times. The sample contains more than one DNA sequence encoding this CDR3. The CDR3 loop reads CASRREPTQETQYF. CDR3 nucleotide sequence: TGTGCCAGTCGTAGGGAGCCTACCCAAGAGACCCAGTACTTC. The chain recombines TRBV6-5 with TRBJ2-5; weak D call: TRBD2 (5 bases). CDR1 and CDR2 from the germline V gene are MNHEY and SVGAGI. CDR3 length: 14 amino acids. Trimming left V 9 bases short and J 1 base short, with 15 bases between.

In DNA, the CDR3 is TGTGCCAGCTCACCAGGGCGGGACATATACGAGCAGTACTTC. It encodes CASSPGRDIYEQYF. The chain carries TRBV18 and TRBJ2-7; D tentatively reads TRBD1 or TRBD2 (6 bases each). Germline assignment: CDR1 KGHSH and CDR2 LQKENI. This CDR3 spans 14 amino acids. V lost 2 bases and J lost 4, with 12 bases in between.

J is TRBJ1-2 and V is TRBV6-2 or TRBV6-3, with D perhaps matching TRBD1 (5 bases). CDR3 length: 16 residues. Per germline, CDR1 MNHEY and CDR2 SVGEGT. The V and J ends lost 6 bases and 8 bases respectively, with 25 bases between them. CDR3 sequence (DNA): TGTGCCAGCAGCCCTACCATCACAGCAGGGTCTCGGGGCTACACCTTC. Encoded protein: CASSPTITAGSRGYTF.

The CDR3 loop reads CASSPPEGPGELFF. CDR3 sequence (DNA): TGTGCCAGCAGCCCCCCAGAGGGTCCCGGGGAGCTGTTTTTT. The chain couples TRBV6-5 to TRBJ2-2; D is perhaps TRBD2 (5 bases). The V and J ends lost 6 bases and 6 bases respectively, with 14 bases between them. The germline gives CDR1 MNHEY, CDR2 SVGAGI. The CDR3 consists of 14 residues.

This clone is a singleton in its sample. The V call is TRBV19, the J call TRBJ1-1; D might be TRBD1 (5 bases). Germline-derived CDR1 and CDR2 are LNHDA and SQIVND (reference sequence). The V end was cut by 2 bases, the J end by 1 base, with 8 bases between. This CDR3 has 14 residues. CDR3 DNA sequence: TGTGCCAGTAGTATAATGGGGGAGAACACTGAAGCTTTCTTT. Protein sequence: CASSIMGENTEAFF.

With respect to this clone: Other DNA sequences in the same sample also yield this CDR3. The chain joins TRBV5-1 to TRBJ1-1, with a tentative D call TRBD1 (5 bases). The V end lost 4 bases, the J end lost 5 bases, and 12 bases lay between the germline ends. The CDR3 has 13 amino acids. Germline loops: CDR1 SGHRS, CDR2 YFSETQ. The CDR3 loop is CASSLQGRTEAFF. CDR3 sequence (DNA): TGCGCCAGCAGCCTTCAGGGACGGACTGAAGCTTTCTTT.

The CDR3 region is CASSQGSGYGYTGELFF. The CDR3 region has the DNA TGTGCCAGCAGCCAAGGCTCGGGGTATGGGTATACCGGGGAGCTGTTTTTT. The chain has TRBV3-1 (or the pseudogene TRBV3-2) and TRBJ2-2; maybe TRBD2 (5 bases). In germline, CDR1 is LGHDT, CDR2 YNNKEL (reference sequence). There are 17 residues in the CDR3. Trimming shortened V by 1 base and J by 5 bases, and 17 bases separated the two germline ends.

V and J are TRBV3-1 (or the pseudogene TRBV3-2) and TRBJ2-7; D remains unclear. Germline V lookup: CDR1 LGHDT, CDR2 YNNKEL (reference sequence). There are 15 residues in the CDR3. Between the trimmed V and J ends, which lost 4 bases and 5 bases, there was a span of 18 bases. CDR3 DNA: TGTGCCAGCAGCCCTCTAGGATCCATTTGGGACGAGCAGTACTTC. Its translation: CASSPLGSIWDEQYF.

This sequence joins TRBV30 and TRBJ1-6; D might be TRBD1 (5 bases). The CDR3 contains 12 residues. The V end lost 4 bases, the J end lost 9 bases, and 10 bases lay between the germline ends. Germline CDR1 is GTSNPN and CDR2 is SVGIG (reference sequence). CDR3 amino acids: CAWTAGISPLHF. The CDR3 DNA reads TGTGCCTGGACTGCAGGGATTTCACCCCTCCACTTT.